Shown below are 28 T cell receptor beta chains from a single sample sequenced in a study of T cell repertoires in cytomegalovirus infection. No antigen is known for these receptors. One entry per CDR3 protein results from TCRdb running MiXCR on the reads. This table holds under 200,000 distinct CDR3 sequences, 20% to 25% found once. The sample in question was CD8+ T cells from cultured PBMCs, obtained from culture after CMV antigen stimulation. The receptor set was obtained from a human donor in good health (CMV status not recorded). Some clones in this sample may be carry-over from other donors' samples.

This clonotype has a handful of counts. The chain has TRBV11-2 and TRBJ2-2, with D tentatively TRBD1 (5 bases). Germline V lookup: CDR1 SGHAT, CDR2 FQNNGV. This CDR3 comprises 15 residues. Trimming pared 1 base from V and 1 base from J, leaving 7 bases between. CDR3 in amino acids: CASSLGRENTGELFF. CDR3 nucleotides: TGTGCCAGCAGCTTAGGCAGGGAGAACACCGGGGAGCTGTTTTTT.

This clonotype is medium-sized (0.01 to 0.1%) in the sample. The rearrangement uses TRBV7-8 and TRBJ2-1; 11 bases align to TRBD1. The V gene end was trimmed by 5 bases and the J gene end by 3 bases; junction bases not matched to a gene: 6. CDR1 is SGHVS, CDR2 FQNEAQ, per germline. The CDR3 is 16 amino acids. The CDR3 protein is CASSPGQGADYNEQFF. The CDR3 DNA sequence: TGTGCCAGCAGCCCAGGACAGGGGGCCGACTACAATGAGCAGTTCTTC.

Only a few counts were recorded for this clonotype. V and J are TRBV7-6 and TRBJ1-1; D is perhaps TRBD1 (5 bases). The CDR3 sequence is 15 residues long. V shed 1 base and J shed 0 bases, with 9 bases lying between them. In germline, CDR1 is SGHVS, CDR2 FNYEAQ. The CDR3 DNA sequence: TGTGCCAGCAGCTTAGTGGGGGGACTGAACACTGAAGCTTTCTTT. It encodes CASSLVGGLNTEAFF.

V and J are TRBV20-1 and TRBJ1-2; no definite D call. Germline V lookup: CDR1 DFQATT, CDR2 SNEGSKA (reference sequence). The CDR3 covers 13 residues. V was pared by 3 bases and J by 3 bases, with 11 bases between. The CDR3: CSARHPDHYGYTF. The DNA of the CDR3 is TGCAGTGCTAGGCACCCGGACCACTATGGCTACACCTTC.

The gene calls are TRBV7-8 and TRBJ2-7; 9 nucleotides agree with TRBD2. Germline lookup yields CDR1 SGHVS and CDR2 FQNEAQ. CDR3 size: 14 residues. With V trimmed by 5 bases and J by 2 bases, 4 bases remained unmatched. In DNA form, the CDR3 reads TGTGCCAGCAGCGCCCTAGCGGGGCCCTACGAGCAGTACTTC. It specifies CASSALAGPYEQYF.

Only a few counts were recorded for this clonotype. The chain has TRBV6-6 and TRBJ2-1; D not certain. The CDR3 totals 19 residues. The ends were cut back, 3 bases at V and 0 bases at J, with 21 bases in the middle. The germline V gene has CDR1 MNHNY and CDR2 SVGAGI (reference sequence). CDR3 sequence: CASSYGPNWADSSYNEQFF. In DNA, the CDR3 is TGTGCCAGCAGTTATGGTCCGAATTGGGCGGATAGCTCCTACAATGAGCAGTTCTTC.

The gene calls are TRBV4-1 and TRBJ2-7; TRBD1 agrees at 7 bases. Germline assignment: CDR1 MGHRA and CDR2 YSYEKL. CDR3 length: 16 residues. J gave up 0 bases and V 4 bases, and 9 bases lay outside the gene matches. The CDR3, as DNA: TGCGCCAGCAGCCTTACAGGGGCCACCGGCTCCTACGAGCAGTACTTC. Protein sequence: CASSLTGATGSYEQYF.

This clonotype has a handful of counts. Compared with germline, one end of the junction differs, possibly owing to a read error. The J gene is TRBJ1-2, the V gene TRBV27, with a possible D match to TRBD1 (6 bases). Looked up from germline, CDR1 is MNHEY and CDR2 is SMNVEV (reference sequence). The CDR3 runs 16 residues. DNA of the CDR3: TGTGCCAGCGGTTTCACAAGGGGGGGTGTGGACTATGGCTACACCTTC. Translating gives CASGFTRGGVDYGYTF.

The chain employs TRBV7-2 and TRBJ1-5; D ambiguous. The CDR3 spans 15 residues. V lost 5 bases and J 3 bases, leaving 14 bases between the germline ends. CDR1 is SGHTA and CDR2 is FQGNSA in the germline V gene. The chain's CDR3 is CASSRNPGSNQPQHF. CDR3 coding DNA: TGTGCCAGCAGCCGGAATCCGGGGTCCAATCAGCCCCAGCATTTT.

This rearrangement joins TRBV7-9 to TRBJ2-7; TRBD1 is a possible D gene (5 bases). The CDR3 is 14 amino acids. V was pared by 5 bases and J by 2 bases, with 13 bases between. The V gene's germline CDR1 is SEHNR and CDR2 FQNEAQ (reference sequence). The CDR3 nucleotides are TGTGCCAGCAGCCAACAAGGGGTCCCCTACGAGCAGTACTTC. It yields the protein CASSQQGVPYEQYF.

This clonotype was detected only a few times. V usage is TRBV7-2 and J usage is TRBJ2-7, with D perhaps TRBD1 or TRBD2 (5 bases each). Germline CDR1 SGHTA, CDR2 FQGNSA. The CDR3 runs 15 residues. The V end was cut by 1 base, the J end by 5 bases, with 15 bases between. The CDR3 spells CASSLVGAGRDEQYF. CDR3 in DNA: TGTGCCAGCAGCTTAGTTGGGGCAGGGAGAGACGAGCAGTACTTC.

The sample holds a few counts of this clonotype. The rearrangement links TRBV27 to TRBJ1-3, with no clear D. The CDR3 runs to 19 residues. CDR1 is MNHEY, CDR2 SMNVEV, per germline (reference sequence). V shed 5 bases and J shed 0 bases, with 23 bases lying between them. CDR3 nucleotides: TGTGCCAGCAGTGCCCGGGCGCACGCCCGGGATTACTCTGGAAACACCATATATTTT. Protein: CASSARAHARDYSGNTIYF.

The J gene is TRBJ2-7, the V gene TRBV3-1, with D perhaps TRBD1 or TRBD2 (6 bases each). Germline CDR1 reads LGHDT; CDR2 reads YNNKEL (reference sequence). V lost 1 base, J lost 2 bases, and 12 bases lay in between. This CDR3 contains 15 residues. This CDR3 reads CASSQGGGIAYEQYF. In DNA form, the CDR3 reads TGTGCCAGCAGCCAAGGAGGGGGGATTGCCTACGAGCAGTACTTC.

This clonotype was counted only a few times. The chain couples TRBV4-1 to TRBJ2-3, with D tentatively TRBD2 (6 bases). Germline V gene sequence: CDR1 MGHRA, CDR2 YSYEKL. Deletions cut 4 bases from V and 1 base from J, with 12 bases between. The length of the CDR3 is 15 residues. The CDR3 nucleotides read TGCGCCAGCAGCCTCCGGGACTTCCGCACAGATACGCAGTATTTT. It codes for CASSLRDFRTDTQYF.

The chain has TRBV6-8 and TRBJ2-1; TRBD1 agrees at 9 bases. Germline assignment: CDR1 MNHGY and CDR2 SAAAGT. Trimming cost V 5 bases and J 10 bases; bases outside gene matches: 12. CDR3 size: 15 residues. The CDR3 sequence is CASSNQGTGLSEQFF. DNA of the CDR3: TGTGCCAGCAGTAACCAGGGGACAGGGCTAAGCGAGCAGTTCTTC.

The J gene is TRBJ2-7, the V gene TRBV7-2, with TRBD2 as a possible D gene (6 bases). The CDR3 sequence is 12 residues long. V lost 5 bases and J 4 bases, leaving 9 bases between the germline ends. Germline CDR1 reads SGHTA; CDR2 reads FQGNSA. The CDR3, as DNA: TGTGCCAGCAGCCCCGGACTATACGAGCAGTACTTC. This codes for CASSPGLYEQYF.

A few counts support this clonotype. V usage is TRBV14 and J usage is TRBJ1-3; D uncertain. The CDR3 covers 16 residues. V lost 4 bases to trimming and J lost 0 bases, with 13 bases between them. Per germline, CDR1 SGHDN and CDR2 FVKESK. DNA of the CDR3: TGTGCCAGCAGCCTTGGATGGATTCGCTCTGGAAACACCATATATTTT. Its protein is CASSLGWIRSGNTIYF.

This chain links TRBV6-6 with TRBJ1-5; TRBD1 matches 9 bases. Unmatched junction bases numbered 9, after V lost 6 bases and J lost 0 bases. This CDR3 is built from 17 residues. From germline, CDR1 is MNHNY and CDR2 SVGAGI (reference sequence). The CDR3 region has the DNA TGTGCCAGCAGCCCCCTTGTGGGACAGGGTAGCAATCAGCCCCAGCATTTT. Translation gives CASSPLVGQGSNQPQHF.

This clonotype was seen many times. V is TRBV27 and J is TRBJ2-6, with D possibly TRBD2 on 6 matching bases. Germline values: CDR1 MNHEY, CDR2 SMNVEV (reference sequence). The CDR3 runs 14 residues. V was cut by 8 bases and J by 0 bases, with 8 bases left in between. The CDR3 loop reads CASGGSSGANVLTF. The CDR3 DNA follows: TGTGCCAGCGGAGGGAGCTCTGGGGCCAACGTCCTGACTTTC.

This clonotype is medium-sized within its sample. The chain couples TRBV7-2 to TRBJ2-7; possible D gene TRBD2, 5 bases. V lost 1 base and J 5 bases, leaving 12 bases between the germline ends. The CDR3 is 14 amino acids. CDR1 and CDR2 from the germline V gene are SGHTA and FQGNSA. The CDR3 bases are TGTGCCAGCAGCTTAGTCGGGGAGTGGCACGAGCAGTACTTC. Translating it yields CASSLVGEWHEQYF. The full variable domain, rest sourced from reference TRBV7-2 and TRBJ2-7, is GAGVSQSPSNKVTEKGKDVELRCDPISGHTALYWYRQSLGQGLEFLIYFQGNSAPDKSGLPSDRFSAERTGGSVSTLTIQRTQQEDSAVYLCASSLVGEWHEQYFGPGTRLTVT.

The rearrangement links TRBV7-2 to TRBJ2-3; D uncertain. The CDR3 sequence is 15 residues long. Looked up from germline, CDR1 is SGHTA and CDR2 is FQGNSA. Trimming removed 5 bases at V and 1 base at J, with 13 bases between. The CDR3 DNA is TGTGCCAGCAGCGTAAAGTGGGATGGCACAGATACGCAGTATTTT. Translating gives CASSVKWDGTDTQYF. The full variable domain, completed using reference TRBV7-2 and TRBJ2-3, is GAGVSQSPSNKVTEKGKDVELRCDPISGHTALYWYRQSLGQGLEFLIYFQGNSAPDKSGLPSDRFSAERTGGSVSTLTIQRTQQEDSAVYLCASSVKWDGTDTQYFGPGTRLTVL.

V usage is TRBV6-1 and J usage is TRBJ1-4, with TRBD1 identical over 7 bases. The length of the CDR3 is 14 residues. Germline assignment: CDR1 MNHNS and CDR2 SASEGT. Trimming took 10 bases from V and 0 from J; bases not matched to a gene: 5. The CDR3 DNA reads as TGTGCCACGACAGGGTGGGCAACTAATGAAAAACTGTTTTTT. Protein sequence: CATTGWATNEKLFF.

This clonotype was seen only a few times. CDR3 protein: CASSLGPERGEQFF. CDR3 nucleotide sequence: TGTGCCAGCAGCTTAGGCCCAGAGAGGGGCGAGCAGTTCTTC. This rearrangement joins TRBV7-6 to TRBJ2-1; D tentatively reads TRBD1 or TRBD2 (5 bases each). Per germline, CDR1 SGHVS and CDR2 FNYEAQ. V gave up 1 base and J gave up 10 bases, with 14 bases separating them. This CDR3 is built from 14 residues.

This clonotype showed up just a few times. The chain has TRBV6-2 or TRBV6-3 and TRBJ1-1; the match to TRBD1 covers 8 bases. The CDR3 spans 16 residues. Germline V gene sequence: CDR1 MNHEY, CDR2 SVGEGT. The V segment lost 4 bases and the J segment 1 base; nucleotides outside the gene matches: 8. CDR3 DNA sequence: TGTGCCAGCAGTTTCCCCGGACAGGGCGAGAACACTGAAGCTTTCTTT. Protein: CASSFPGQGENTEAFF.

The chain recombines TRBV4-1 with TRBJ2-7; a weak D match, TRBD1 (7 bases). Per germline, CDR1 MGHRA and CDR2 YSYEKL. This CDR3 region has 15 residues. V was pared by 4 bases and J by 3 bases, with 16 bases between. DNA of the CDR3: TGCGCCAGCAGCCTACCCGCAGGGGGGAACTACGAGCAGTACTTC. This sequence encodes CASSLPAGGNYEQYF.

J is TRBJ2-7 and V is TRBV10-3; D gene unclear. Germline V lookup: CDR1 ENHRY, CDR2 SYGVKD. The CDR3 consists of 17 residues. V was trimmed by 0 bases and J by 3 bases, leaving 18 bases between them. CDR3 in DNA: TGTGCCATCAGTGAGTCGAAGTCGAGAGATGGCTTCTACGAGCAGTACTTC. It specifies CAISESKSRDGFYEQYF.

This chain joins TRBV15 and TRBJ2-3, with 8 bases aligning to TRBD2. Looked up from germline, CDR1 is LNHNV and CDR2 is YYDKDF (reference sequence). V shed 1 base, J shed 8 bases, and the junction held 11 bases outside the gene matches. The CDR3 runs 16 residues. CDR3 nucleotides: TGTGCCACCAGCAGAGCTCGGGGGGGCCCCAGTGGTACGCAGTATTTT. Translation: CATSRARGGPSGTQYF.

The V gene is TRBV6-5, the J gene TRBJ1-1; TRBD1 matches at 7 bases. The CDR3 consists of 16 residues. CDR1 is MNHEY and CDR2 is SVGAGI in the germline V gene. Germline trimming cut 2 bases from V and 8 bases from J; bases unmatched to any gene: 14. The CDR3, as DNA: TGTGCCAGCAGTTACGGGACAGCCTTTGAACACTGGGAAGCTTTCTTT. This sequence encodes CASSYGTAFEHWEAFF.